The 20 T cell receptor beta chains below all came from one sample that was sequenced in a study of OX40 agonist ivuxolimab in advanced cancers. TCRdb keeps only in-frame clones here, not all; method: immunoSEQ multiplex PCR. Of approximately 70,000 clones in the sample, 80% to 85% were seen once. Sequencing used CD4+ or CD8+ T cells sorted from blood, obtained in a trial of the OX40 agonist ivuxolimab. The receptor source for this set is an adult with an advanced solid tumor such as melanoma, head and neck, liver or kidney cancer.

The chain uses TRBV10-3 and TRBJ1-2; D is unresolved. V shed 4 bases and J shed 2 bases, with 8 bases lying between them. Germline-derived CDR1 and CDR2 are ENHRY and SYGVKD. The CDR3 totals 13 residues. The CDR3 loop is CAISAGTNYGYTF. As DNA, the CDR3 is TGTGCCATCAGTGCCGGCACAAACTATGGCTACACCTTC.

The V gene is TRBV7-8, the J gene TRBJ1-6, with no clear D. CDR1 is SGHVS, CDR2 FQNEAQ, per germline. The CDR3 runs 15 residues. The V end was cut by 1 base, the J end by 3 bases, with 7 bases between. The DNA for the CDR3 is TGTGCCAGCAGCTTAGACAGAATCTATAATTCACCCCTCCACTTT. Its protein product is CASSLDRIYNSPLHF.

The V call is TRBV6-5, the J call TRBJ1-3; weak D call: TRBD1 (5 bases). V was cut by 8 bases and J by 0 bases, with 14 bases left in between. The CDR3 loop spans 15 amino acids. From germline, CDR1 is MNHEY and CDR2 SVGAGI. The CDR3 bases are TGTGCCAGCGGCAGAGACAGCATCTCTGGAAACACCATATATTTT. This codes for CASGRDSISGNTIYF.

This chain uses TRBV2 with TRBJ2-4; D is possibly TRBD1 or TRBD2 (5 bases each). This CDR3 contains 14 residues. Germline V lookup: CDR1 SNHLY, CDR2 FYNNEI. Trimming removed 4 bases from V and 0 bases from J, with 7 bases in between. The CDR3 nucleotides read TGTGCCAGCAGTGGGGACGTAGCCAAAAACATTCAGTACTTC. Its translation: CASSGDVAKNIQYF. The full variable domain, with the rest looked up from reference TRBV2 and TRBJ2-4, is EPEVTQTPSHQVTQMGQEVILRCVPISNHLYFYWYRQILGQKVEFLVSFYNNEISEKSEIFDDQFSVERPDGSNFTLKIRSTKLEDSAMYFCASSGDVAKNIQYFGAGTRLSVL.

DNA of the CDR3: TGTGCCAGCAGCCAGGAAGGTCTAGCGGGAGTCACCGGGGAGCTGTTTTTT. Its translation is CASSQEGLAGVTGELFF. The chain employs TRBV4-2 and TRBJ2-2; 10 nucleotides agree with TRBD2. The germline V gene has CDR1 LGHNA and CDR2 YNFKEQ. Trimming removed 3 bases from V and 4 bases from J; junction bases left unmatched: 8. The CDR3 contains 17 residues.

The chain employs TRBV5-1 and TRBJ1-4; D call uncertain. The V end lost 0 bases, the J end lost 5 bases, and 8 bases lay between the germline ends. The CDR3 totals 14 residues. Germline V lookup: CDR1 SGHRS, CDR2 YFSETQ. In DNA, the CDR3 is TGCGCCAGCAGCTTGGCAGGAAAGAATGAAAAACTGTTTTTT. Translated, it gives CASSLAGKNEKLFF.

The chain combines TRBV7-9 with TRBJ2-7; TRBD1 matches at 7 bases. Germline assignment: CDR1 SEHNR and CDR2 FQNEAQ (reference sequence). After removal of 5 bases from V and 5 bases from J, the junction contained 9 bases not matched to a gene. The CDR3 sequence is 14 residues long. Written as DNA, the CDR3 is TGTGCCAGCAGCGTATTAGGGGGCAACAACGAGCAGTACTTC. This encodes CASSVLGGNNEQYF.

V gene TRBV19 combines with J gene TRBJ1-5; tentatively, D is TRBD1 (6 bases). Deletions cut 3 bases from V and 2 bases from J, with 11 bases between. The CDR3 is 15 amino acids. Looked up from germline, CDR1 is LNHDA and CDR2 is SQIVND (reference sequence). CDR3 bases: TGTGCCAGTAGTATGTGGGGGCAGGGCAATCAGCCCCAGCATTTT. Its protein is CASSMWGQGNQPQHF.

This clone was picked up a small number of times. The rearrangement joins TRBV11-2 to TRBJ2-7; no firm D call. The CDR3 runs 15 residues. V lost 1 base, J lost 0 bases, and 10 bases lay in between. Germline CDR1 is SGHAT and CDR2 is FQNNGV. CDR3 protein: CASSLVDRSSYEQYF. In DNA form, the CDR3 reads TGTGCCAGCAGCTTAGTCGACCGGAGCTCCTACGAGCAGTACTTC. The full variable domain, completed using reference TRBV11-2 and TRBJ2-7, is EAGVAQSPRYKIIEKRQSVAFWCNPISGHATLYWYQQILGQGPKLLIQFQNNGVVDDSQLPKDRFSAERLKGVDSTLKIQPAKLEDSAVYLCASSLVDRSSYEQYFGPGTRLTVT.

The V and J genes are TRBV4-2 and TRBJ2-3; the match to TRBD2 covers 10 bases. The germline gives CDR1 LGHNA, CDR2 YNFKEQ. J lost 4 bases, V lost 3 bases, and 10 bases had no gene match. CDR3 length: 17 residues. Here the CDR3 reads CASSQRQLAGEADTQYF. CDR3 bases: TGTGCCAGCAGCCAGAGACAGCTAGCGGGAGAGGCAGATACGCAGTATTTT.

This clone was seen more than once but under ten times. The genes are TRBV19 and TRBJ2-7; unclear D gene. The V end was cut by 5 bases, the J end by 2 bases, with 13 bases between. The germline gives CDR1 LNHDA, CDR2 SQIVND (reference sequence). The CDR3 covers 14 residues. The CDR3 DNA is TGTGCCAGTAGTGCCCAGGACGGAACCTACGAGCAGTACTTC. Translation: CASSAQDGTYEQYF.

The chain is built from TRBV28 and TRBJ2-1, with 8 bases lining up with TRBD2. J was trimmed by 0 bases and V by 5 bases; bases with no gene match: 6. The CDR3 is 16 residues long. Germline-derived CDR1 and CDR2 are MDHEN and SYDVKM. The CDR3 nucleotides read TGTGCCAGCAGTGAACAAAGCGGGAGCTCCTACAATGAGCAGTTCTTC. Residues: CASSEQSGSSYNEQFF.

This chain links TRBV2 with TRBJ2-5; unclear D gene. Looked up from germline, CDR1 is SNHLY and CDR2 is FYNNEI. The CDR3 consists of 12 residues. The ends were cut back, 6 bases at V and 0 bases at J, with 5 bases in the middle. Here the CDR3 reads CASSRNQETQYF. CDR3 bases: TGTGCCAGCAGCAGAAACCAAGAGACCCAGTACTTC.

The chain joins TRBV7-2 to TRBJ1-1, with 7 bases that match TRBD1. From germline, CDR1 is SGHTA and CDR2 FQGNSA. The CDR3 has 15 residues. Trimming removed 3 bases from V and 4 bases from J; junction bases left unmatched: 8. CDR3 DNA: TGTGCCAGCAGCTTCGGGACAGCGGGGGGCACTGAAGCTTTCTTT. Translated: CASSFGTAGGTEAFF.

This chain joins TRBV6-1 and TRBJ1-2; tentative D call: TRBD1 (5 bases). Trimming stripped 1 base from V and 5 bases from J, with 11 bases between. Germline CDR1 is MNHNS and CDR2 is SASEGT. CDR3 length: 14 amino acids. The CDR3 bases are TGTGCCAGCAGTGAAGTCGGGACGGTTTATGGCTACACCTTC. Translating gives CASSEVGTVYGYTF.

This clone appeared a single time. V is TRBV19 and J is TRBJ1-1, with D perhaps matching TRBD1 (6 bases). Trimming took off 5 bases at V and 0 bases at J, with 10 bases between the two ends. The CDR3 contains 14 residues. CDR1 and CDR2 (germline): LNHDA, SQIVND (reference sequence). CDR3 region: CASSETGLNTEAFF. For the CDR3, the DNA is TGTGCCAGTAGTGAAACAGGGCTGAACACTGAAGCTTTCTTT.

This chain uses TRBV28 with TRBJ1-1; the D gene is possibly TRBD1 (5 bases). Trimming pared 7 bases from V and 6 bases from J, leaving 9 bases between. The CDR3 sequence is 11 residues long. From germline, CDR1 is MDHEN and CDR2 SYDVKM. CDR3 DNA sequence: TGTGCCAGCAAGGGGACGTCTGAAGCTTTCTTT. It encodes CASKGTSEAFF.

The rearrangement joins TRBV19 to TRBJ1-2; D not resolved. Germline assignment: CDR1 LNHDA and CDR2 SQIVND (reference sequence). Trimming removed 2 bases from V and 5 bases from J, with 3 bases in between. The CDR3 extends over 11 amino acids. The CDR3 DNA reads TGTGCCAGTAGTATAAAATATGGCTACACCTTC. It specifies CASSIKYGYTF.

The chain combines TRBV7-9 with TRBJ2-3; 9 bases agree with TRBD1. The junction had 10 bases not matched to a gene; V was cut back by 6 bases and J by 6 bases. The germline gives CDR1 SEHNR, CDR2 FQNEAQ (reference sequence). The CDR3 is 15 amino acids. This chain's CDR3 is CASRTGTGYSDTQYF. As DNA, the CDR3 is TGTGCCAGCAGAACCGGGACAGGGTACTCGGATACGCAGTATTTT.

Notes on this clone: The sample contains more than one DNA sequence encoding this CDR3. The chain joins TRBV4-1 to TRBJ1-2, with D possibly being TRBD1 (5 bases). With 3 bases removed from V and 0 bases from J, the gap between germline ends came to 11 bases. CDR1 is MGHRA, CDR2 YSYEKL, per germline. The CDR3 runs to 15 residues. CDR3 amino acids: CASSQGDRPNYGYTF. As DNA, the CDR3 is TGCGCCAGCAGCCAGGGGGACCGCCCTAACTATGGCTACACCTTC.